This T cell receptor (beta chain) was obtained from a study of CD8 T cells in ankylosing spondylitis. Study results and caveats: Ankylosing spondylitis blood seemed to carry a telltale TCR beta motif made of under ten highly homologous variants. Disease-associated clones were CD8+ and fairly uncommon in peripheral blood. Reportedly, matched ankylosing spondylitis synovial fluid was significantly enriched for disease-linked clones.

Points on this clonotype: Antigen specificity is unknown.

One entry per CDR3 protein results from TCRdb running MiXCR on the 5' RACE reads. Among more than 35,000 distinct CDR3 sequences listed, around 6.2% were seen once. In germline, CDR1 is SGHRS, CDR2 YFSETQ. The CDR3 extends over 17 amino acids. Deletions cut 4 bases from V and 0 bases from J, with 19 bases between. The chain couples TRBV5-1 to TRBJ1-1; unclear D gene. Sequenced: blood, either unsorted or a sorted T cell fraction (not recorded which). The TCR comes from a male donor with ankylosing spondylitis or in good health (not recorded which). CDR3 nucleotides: TGCGCCAGCAGCCCGATTAGAGTTGGGGAATTGAACACTGAAGCTTTCTTT. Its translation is CASSPIRVGELNTEAFF.